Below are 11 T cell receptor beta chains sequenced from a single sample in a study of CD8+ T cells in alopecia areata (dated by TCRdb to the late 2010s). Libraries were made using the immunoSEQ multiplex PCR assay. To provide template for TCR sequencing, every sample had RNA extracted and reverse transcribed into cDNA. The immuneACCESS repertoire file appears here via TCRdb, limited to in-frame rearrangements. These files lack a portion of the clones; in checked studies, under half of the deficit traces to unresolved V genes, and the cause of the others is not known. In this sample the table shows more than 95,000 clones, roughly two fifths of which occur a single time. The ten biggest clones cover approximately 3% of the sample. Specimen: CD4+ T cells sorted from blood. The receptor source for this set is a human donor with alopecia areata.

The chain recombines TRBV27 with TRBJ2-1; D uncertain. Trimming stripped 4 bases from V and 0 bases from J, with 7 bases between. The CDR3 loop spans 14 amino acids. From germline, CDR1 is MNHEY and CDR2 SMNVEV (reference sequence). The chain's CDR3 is CASSSLSSYNEQFF. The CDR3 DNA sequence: TGTGCCAGCAGTTCTCTAAGCTCCTACAATGAGCAGTTCTTC.

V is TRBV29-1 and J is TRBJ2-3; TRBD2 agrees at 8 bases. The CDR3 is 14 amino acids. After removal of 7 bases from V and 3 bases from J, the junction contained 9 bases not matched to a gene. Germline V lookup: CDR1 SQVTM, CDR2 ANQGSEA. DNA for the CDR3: TGCAGCGCCCCGACGGGAGGGGGGACAGATACGCAGTATTTT. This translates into CSAPTGGGTDTQYF.

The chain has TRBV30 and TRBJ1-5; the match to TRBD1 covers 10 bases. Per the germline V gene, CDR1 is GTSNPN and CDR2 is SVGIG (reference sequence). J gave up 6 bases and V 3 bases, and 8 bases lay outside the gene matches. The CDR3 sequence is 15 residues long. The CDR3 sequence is CAWRTGGARSQPQHF. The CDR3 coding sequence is TGTGCCTGGAGGACAGGGGGCGCCAGGAGTCAGCCCCAGCATTTT.

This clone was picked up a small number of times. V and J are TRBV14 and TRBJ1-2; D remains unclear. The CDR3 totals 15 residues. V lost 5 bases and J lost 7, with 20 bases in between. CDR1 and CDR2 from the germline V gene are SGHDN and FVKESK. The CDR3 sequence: CASSNSRTGGTGYTF. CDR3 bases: TGTGCCAGCAGCAACAGTAGGACCGGCGGAACTGGCTACACCTTC.

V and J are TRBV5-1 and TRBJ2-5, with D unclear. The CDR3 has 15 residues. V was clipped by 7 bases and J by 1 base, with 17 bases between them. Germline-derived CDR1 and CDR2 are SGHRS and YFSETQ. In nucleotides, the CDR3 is TGCGCCAGCGGCCCACAAGGACGGAGCCAAGAGACCCAGTACTTC. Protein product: CASGPQGRSQETQYF.

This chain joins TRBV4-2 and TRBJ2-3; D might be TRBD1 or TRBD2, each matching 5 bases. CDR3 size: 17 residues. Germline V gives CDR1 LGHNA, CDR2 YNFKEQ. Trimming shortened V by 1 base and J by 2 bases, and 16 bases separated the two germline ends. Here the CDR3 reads CASSQGPGDASTDTQYF. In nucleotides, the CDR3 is TGTGCCAGCAGCCAAGGGCCCGGGGACGCGTCCACAGATACGCAGTATTTT.

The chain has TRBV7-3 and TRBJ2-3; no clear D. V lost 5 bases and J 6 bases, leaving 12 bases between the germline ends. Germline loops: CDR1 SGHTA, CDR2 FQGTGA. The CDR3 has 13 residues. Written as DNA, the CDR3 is TGTGCCAGCAGCAGTGACGGACGGGATACGCAGTATTTT. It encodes CASSSDGRDTQYF.

The CDR3 reads CASSHRRETQYF. The CDR3 coding sequence is TGTGCCAGCAGCCACAGGAGAGAGACCCAGTACTTC. The chain joins TRBV6-6 to TRBJ2-5; D is perhaps TRBD1 (5 bases). V shed 6 bases and J shed 4 bases, with 9 bases lying between them. The CDR3 extends over 12 amino acids. Germline loops: CDR1 MNHNY, CDR2 SVGAGI (reference sequence).

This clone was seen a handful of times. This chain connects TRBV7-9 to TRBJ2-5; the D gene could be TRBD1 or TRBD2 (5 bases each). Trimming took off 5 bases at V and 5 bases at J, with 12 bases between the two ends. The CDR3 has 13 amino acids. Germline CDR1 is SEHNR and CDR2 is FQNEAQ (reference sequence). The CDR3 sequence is CASSRDRGETQYF. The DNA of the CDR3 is TGTGCCAGCAGCCGCGATCGGGGCGAGACCCAGTACTTC.

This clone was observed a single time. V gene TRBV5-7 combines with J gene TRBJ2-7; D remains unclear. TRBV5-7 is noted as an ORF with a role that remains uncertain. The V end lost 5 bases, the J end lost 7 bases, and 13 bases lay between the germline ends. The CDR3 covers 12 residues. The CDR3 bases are TGTGCCAGCAGACAAGTCCCAGGTGAGCAGTACTTC. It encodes CASRQVPGEQYF.

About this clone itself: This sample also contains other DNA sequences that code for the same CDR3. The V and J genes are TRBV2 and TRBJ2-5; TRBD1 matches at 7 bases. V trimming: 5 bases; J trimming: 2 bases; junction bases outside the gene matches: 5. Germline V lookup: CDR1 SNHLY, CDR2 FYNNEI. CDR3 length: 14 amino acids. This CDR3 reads CASSRTGVQETQYF. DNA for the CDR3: TGTGCCAGCAGTAGGACAGGAGTTCAAGAGACCCAGTACTTC.